This TCR beta chain was identified in a study of control samples from healthy donors and cancer patients (dated by TCRdb to 2018 to 2021). Library method: the immunoSEQ multiplex PCR assay. Drawn from immuneACCESS, this table holds only the in-frame rearrangements with V and J called that TCRdb kept. Clones are partly lost; checked studies trace under half to an unresolved V gene and leave the rest unexplained. This sample has some 130,000 clones in its table, and 80% to 95% of those were observed once. Clones ranked in the top ten supply 2% to 2.5% of the sample. In the case of this clone: The antigen this receptor binds is unknown. No much larger clonotype is one base removed from it; base qualities were not supplied. Other DNA sequences in this specimen translate into the identical CDR3.

CDR1 MNHEY and CDR2 SMNVEV are derived from the germline V gene (reference sequence). V was cut back by 0 bases and J by 6 bases, leaving a gap of 17 bases between them. The CDR3 numbers 17 residues from cysteine through phenylalanine. Only the CDR3 part of the read is kept: 51 bases, read in frame from the first base. Recombination joined TRBV27 with TRBJ2-2; TRBD2 might be the D gene, on 7 matching bases. What was sequenced was blood. The TCR comes from a woman aged 50 to 60 in good health. In nucleotides, the sequence is TGTGCCAGCAGTTTATCAGGGGGGAGGGCCCGGGCCGGGGAGCTGTTTTTT. It codes for CASSLSGGRARAGELFF.